The rows below give T cell receptor beta chains drawn from one sample of a study of blood T cell repertoires in COVID-19. Sequencing used immunoSEQ multiplex PCR; TCRdb keeps in-frame clones, though not all of them. The sample records around 380,000 clones, about 80% being singletons. Source material: peripheral blood. The receptors come from a human donor with acute or convalescent COVID-19. The donor label of this sample is uncertain. Each CDR3 is given with its conserved first and last residue. The order of the fields is V gene, D gene, J gene, CDR3 length, clone size, CDR3 protein, CDR3 DNA. D genes are given only for firm matches. Clone size appears in some rows only: once, few, many, or a class for an expanded clone.

TRBV4-1	.	TRBJ2-5	14	.	CASSQLSGEETQYF	TGCGCCAGCAGCCAATTGTCGGGGGAAGAGACCCAGTACTTC
TRBV12-3/TRBV12-4	.	TRBJ1-1	13	.	CASSFLQGTEAFF	TGTGCCAGCAGCTTTCTACAGGGCACTGAAGCTTTCTTT
TRBV11-2	.	TRBJ1-2	13	.	CASSSSITYGYTF	TGTGCCAGCAGCTCGTCAATTACTTATGGCTACACCTTC
TRBV19	.	TRBJ1-4	13	.	CASSNRVREKLFF	TGTGCCAGTAGTAACAGGGTCCGGGAAAAACTGTTTTTT
TRBV18	TRBD1	TRBJ1-4	14	.	CASSPPGQGEKLFF	TGTGCCAGCTCACCACCGGGACAGGGTGAAAAACTGTTTTTT
TRBV11-2	.	TRBJ1-4	14	.	CAPPQRSTNEKLFF	TGTGCCCCACCCCAGCGGTCAACTAATGAAAAACTGTTTTTT
TRBV5-1	TRBD1	TRBJ1-5	13	.	CASSAGGKQPQHF	TGCGCCAGCAGCGCAGGGGGCAAGCAGCCCCAGCATTTT
TRBV19	.	TRBJ1-5	14	.	CASSPTGSSQPQHF	TGTGCCAGTAGTCCAACAGGGTCAAGTCAGCCCCAGCATTTT
TRBV28	.	TRBJ1-2	12	.	CASSQTGYGYTF	TGTGCCAGCAGCCAAACAGGCTATGGCTACACCTTC
TRBV12-3/TRBV12-4	.	TRBJ1-2	13	.	CATARSGVGGYTF	TGTGCCACAGCAAGGTCCGGGGTCGGGGGCTACACCTTC
TRBV6-6	TRBD1	TRBJ1-5	19	few	CASSRMWERDRVRNQPQHF	TGTGCCAGCAGTCGGATGTGGGAAAGGGACAGGGTTCGCAATCAGCCCCAGCATTTT
TRBV5-5	.	TRBJ2-5	15	.	CASSVGTLYQETQYF	TGTGCCAGCAGCGTGGGGACACTTTACCAAGAGACCCAGTACTTC
TRBV29-1	.	TRBJ2-7	15	few	CSVAGENRDGGEQYF	TGCAGCGTCGCCGGGGAAAACAGGGACGGAGGCGAGCAGTACTTC
TRBV7-8	TRBD2	TRBJ2-1	13	.	CASSFSGNNEQFF	TGTGCCAGCAGCTTCAGCGGGAACAATGAGCAGTTCTTC
TRBV5-1	TRBD2	TRBJ2-1	17	.	CASSPPRGLANALQQFF	TGCGCCAGCAGCCCGCCGCGGGGACTAGCGAACGCCTTGCAGCAGTTCTTC
TRBV27	TRBD2	TRBJ2-3	15	.	CASSSRGLATDTQYF	TGTGCCAGCAGTTCCCGGGGACTAGCGACAGATACGCAGTATTTT
TRBV18	.	TRBJ1-1	14	.	CASSPFDLNTEAFF	TGTGCCAGCTCACCATTCGATCTAAACACTGAAGCTTTCTTT
TRBV28	TRBD2	TRBJ2-1	15	.	CASSTTSGGPNEQFF	TGTGCCAGCAGCACGACTAGCGGGGGCCCCAATGAGCAGTTCTTC
TRBV6-1	.	TRBJ2-5	14	.	CASSERQGSATQYF	TGTGCCAGCAGTGAGAGGCAGGGGAGTGCGACCCAGTACTTC
TRBV27	TRBD1	TRBJ1-2	13	.	CASRKTGAAGYTF	TGTGCCAGCAGAAAGACAGGGGCGGCTGGCTACACCTTC
TRBV11-1	.	TRBJ1-1	14	.	CASSLRQTGTEAFF	TGTGCCAGCAGCTTAAGACAGACGGGCACTGAAGCTTTCTTT
TRBV6-5	.	TRBJ1-2	12	.	CASSVGAYGYTF	TGTGCCAGCAGCGTGGGCGCCTATGGCTACACCTTC
TRBV6-5	.	TRBJ1-4	14	once	CASSSVGREEKLFF	TGTGCCAGCAGTTCTGTGGGGAGGGAAGAAAAACTGTTTTTT
TRBV5-1	.	TRBJ1-2	13	few	CASSVVGSYGYTF	TGCGCCAGCAGCGTTGTCGGGAGCTATGGCTACACCTTC
TRBV5-1	TRBD2	TRBJ2-2	16	.	CASSLRTSGSAGELFF	TGCGCCAGCAGCCTACGGACTAGCGGGAGCGCCGGGGAGCTGTTTTTT
TRBV11-2	TRBD1	TRBJ2-6	15	.	CASSKGGTGANVLTF	TGTGCCAGCAGCAAAGGGGGCACTGGGGCCAACGTCCTGACTTTC
TRBV5-1	TRBD1	TRBJ1-1	16	.	CASSPIDRADTTEAFF	TGCGCCAGCAGCCCGATTGACAGGGCGGATACCACTGAAGCTTTCTTT
TRBV3-1/TRBV3-2	.	TRBJ1-3	17	.	CASSQGYSPSGGNTIYF	TGTGCCAGCAGCCAAGGCTACTCCCCGTCCGGGGGAAACACCATATATTTT
TRBV19	TRBD2	TRBJ2-2	15	.	CASRGGLAGAGELFF	TGTGCCAGTAGGGGGGGACTAGCGGGAGCCGGGGAGCTGTTTTTT
TRBV9	.	TRBJ2-7	14	.	CASSVGGRRNEQYF	TGTGCCAGCAGCGTAGGGGGCCGCCGGAATGAGCAGTACTTC
TRBV6-5	.	TRBJ1-5	15	.	CASYSLGRVSQPQHF	TGTGCCAGCTATTCCCTGGGGAGGGTTAGCCAGCCCCAGCATTTT
TRBV5-4	TRBD2	TRBJ2-5	17	once	CASSLGPAGGLAETQYF	TGTGCCAGCAGCTTGGGGCCAGCGGGGGGGCTGGCGGAGACCCAGTACTTC
TRBV5-1	TRBD1	TRBJ2-7	12	.	CASSQTGTGKYF	TGCGCCAGCAGCCAAACCGGGACAGGGAAGTACTTC
TRBV28	TRBD1	TRBJ2-1	16	.	CASTPTGVGSYNEQFF	TGTGCCAGCACCCCGACAGGGGTTGGATCGTACAATGAGCAGTTCTTC
TRBV3-1/TRBV3-2	.	TRBJ2-7	15	.	CASSQGWLSSYEQYF	TGTGCCAGCAGCCAAGGTTGGTTGTCTAGCTACGAGCAGTACTTC
TRBV18	.	TRBJ1-1	16	.	CASSPRQNPMDTEAFF	TGTGCCAGCTCACCGCGACAAAACCCCATGGACACTGAAGCTTTCTTT
TRBV4-2	TRBD2	TRBJ2-1	17	.	CASSQAGSGTIYNEQFF	TGTGCCAGCAGCCAAGCGGGTAGCGGGACAATCTACAATGAGCAGTTCTTC
TRBV11-2	.	TRBJ2-7	13	.	CASSLEVSYEQYF	TGTGCCAGCAGCTTAGAAGTCAGCTACGAGCAGTACTTC
TRBV5-1	TRBD1	TRBJ1-2	15	.	CASSLAGTGNYGYTF	TGCGCCAGCAGCTTGGCCGGGACAGGAAACTATGGCTACACCTTC
TRBV5-1	TRBD2	TRBJ2-1	16	.	CASSLPSGSSYNEQFF	TGCGCCAGCAGCTTGCCTAGCGGGAGCTCCTACAATGAGCAGTTCTTC
TRBV27	TRBD1	TRBJ1-1	14	.	CASSKNNRGTEAFF	TGTGCCAGCAGTAAAAATAACAGGGGCACTGAAGCTTTCTTT
TRBV5-1	TRBD1	TRBJ1-2	13	.	CASSSGQNYGYTF	TGCGCCAGCAGCTCGGGACAGAACTATGGCTACACCTTC
TRBV6-6	TRBD1	TRBJ1-3	16	few	CASRSPTGSSGNTIYF	TGTGCCAGCAGGAGCCCGACAGGGTCGTCTGGAAACACCATATATTTT
TRBV7-9	.	TRBJ1-1	15	.	CASSLVSGRNTEAFF	TGTGCCAGCAGCTTAGTCTCAGGCAGGAACACTGAAGCTTTCTTT
TRBV30	.	TRBJ2-2	15	.	CAWTPSRVGTGELFF	TGTGCCTGGACGCCTTCGAGGGTGGGCACCGGGGAGCTGTTTTTT
TRBV6-6	TRBD2	TRBJ2-2	14	.	CASGVAGAFGELFF	TGTGCCAGCGGGGTAGCGGGAGCCTTCGGGGAGCTGTTTTTT
TRBV28	TRBD2	TRBJ2-1	17	.	CASSPYGRSGADNEQFF	TGTGCCAGCAGTCCATACGGTAGGAGCGGGGCCGACAATGAGCAGTTCTTC
TRBV19	TRBD1	TRBJ2-7	13	few	CASSKTGKGKQYF	TGTGCCAGTAGTAAGACAGGGAAGGGGAAGCAGTACTTC